This TCR beta chain was sequenced during a study of blood T cell repertoires in COVID-19. Whole-study context: The study drew acute and convalescent COVID-19 samples from the United States, Italy and Spain. T cells, B-cell-depleted T cells, or PBMCs supplied cDNA or gDNA.

Seattle's cohort entered during active infection and was followed longitudinally. The CDR3 is 13 amino acids. CDR1 is MNHEY, CDR2 SVGAGI, per germline. V was cut by 6 bases and J by 3 bases, with 11 bases left in between. In the original workflow: Estimates of nucleated cell counts were drawn from the amplification of reference gene primers. Generated by immunoSEQ multiplex PCR, the TCRdb table keeps only in-frame clones and is missing some. V and J calls and clone size are as listed in that table; D and trimming were resolved from the DNA. Of approximately 250,000 clones listed, around nine tenths are singletons.

The sample comprised peripheral blood. J is TRBJ1-2 and V is TRBV6-5, with D possibly TRBD1 on 5 matching bases. This TCR came from a man younger than 45 with COVID-19, enrolled during active disease. The CDR3 coding sequence is TGTGCCAGCAGAACTACAGGAGACTATGGCTACACCTTC. Amino acid sequence: CASRTTGDYGYTF.